This T cell receptor beta chain appears in the sequencing data of a study of regulatory and conventional T cells in RAG deficiency. Study-level results: Shannon entropy fell and Simpson indices rose in RAG-deficient patients.

Some clones are missing from TCRdb's copy, which holds only in-frame ones; the method was immunoSEQ multiplex PCR. The sample lists roughly 20,000 clones, roughly 87% occurring once. Genomic DNA came from blood regulatory T cells gated CD4+ CD25-high CD127-low. The CDR3 covers 14 residues. Per germline, CDR1 LNHDA and CDR2 SQIVND (reference sequence). V was shortened by 5 bases and J by 7 bases, with 18 bases between the two germline ends. This clone is medium-sized. Its antigen is unknown. This sample also belongs to another study, concerning regulatory T cells. As that study records: The PCR used 52 TRBV and 13 TRBJ primers. In patients, unique TRB V-J pairs were restricted and V/J usage skewed, especially in Tregs.

The V and J genes are TRBV19 and TRBJ2-7; D is tentatively TRBD1 or TRBD2 (7 bases each). The receptor was isolated from a human donor in good health. The sample consisted of Tregs sorted from blood. CDR3: CASSEQGRAREQYF. The CDR3 bases are TGTGCCAGTAGTGAACAGGGGAGGGCGCGGGAGCAGTACTTC.